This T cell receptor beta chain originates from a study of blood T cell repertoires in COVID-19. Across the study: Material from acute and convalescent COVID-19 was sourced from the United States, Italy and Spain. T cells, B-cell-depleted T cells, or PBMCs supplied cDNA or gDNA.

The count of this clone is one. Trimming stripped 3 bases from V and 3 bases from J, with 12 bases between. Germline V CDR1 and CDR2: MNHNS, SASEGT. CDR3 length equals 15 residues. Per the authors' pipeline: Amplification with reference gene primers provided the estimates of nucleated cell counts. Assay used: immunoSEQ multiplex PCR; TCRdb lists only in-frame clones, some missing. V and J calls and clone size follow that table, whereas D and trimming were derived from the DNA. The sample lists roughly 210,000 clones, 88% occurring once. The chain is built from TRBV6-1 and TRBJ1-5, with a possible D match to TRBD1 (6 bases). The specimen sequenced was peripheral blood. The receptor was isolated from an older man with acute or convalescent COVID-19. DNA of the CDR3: TGTGCCAGCAGTGAGGGAGGGGGACCCAATCAGCCCCAGCATTTT. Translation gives CASSEGGGPNQPQHF.